The 20 T cell receptor beta chains below all came from one sample that was sequenced in a study of Ad26.COV2.S vaccination and SARS-CoV-2 variants (dated by TCRdb to the early 2020s). Library method: the immunoSEQ multiplex PCR assay. The source is immuneACCESS, and TCRdb retained only in-frame sequences with V and J called. Part of the clones is not carried over; for the studies checked, unresolved V genes explain less than half of this, and the remainder is unexplained. The sample table shows approximately 340,000 clones, and 90% to 95% are seen once. Clones ranked in the top ten supply around 4% of the sample. The time point label, read with the paper, signifies: individuals recovered from natural SARS-CoV-2 infection. The sequences come from peripheral blood, collected after recovery from COVID-19. The receptors originated from a human donor who had recovered from COVID-19.

V usage is TRBV6-6 and J usage is TRBJ1-1; TRBD1 agrees at 9 bases. With V trimmed by 2 bases and J by 4 bases, 8 bases remained unmatched. This CDR3 region has 16 residues. The V gene's germline CDR1 is MNHNY and CDR2 SVGAGI (reference sequence). In DNA form, the CDR3 reads TGTGCCAGCAGTTACCCGCGGACAGGGGAGGCCACTGAAGCTTTCTTT. Protein: CASSYPRTGEATEAFF.

This sequence joins TRBV6-5 and TRBJ1-2; a possible D gene is TRBD1 (5 bases). Deletions cut 5 bases from V and 6 bases from J, with 19 bases between. The length of the CDR3 is 15 residues. Looked up from germline, CDR1 is MNHEY and CDR2 is SVGAGI. CDR3 loop: CASSPRPTEGDGYTF. CDR3 coding DNA: TGTGCCAGCAGTCCTCGCCCAACTGAAGGGGATGGCTACACCTTC.

This clone was seen once. The rearrangement joins TRBV9 to TRBJ2-6; 9 nucleotides line up with TRBD1. Germline loops: CDR1 SGDLS, CDR2 YYNGEE. V dropped 3 bases and J dropped 11; count of bases not matched to a gene: 6. The CDR3 spans 14 residues. The CDR3 region is CASSAHRGLDVLTF. Written as DNA, the CDR3 is TGTGCCAGCAGCGCACACAGGGGGCTAGACGTCCTGACTTTC.

This chain connects TRBV7-2 to TRBJ2-1, with 9 nucleotides matching TRBD2. The CDR3 covers 19 residues. J was trimmed by 3 bases and V by 2 bases; bases with no gene match: 14. Per the germline V gene, CDR1 is SGHTA and CDR2 is FQGNSA. CDR3 loop: CASSLSLAGPPPLYNEQFF. CDR3 in DNA: TGTGCCAGCAGCTTAAGCCTAGCGGGGCCTCCCCCCCTCTACAATGAGCAGTTCTTC.

The rearrangement links TRBV7-6 to TRBJ1-4; 12 bases line up with TRBD1. J gave up 7 bases and V 4 bases, and 10 bases lay outside the gene matches. The CDR3 has 17 residues. Germline V lookup: CDR1 SGHVS, CDR2 FNYEAQ. CDR3 residues: CASSSGGDRGRGEKLFF. In DNA, the CDR3 is TGTGCCAGCAGCTCCGGGGGGGACAGGGGGCGAGGTGAAAAACTGTTTTTT.

This clone has a handful of counts. The rearrangement uses TRBV29-1 and TRBJ1-5; D might be TRBD1 (5 bases). V lost 4 bases to trimming and J lost 6 bases, with 13 bases between them. The germline CDR1 and CDR2 sequences are SQVTM and ANQGSEA. The CDR3 is 13 residues long. The CDR3, as DNA: TGCAGCGTTGTAGCACAGGAAGGTCAGCCCCAGCATTTT. Its protein is CSVVAQEGQPQHF.

V is TRBV6-1 and J is TRBJ1-1; D is unclear. CDR1 and CDR2 (germline): MNHNS, SASEGT. Trimming shortened V by 1 base and J by 11 bases, and 17 bases separated the two germline ends. This CDR3 is built from 14 residues. The DNA for the CDR3 is TGTGCCAGCAGTGAAGTTAAGGGCACTCTCGGGGCTTTCTTT. Translated, it gives CASSEVKGTLGAFF.

This clone was seen a single time. The sample holds other DNA sequences that translate to the same CDR3. The genes are TRBV7-2 and TRBJ2-2; D call uncertain. Trimming pared 1 base from V and 1 base from J, leaving 4 bases between. The CDR3 has 14 amino acids. Germline V gene sequence: CDR1 SGHTA, CDR2 FQGNSA. CDR3 coding DNA: TGTGCCAGCAGCTTAGAGGGGAACACCGGGGAGCTGTTTTTT. It is translated as CASSLEGNTGELFF.

The V gene is TRBV5-4, the J gene TRBJ1-2; perhaps TRBD1 as D (5 bases). The ends were cut back, 0 bases at V and 8 bases at J, with 17 bases in the middle. Germline CDR1 SGHNT, CDR2 YYREEE (reference sequence). This CDR3 has 15 amino acids. The chain's CDR3 is CASSLGQGLGEGYTF. The CDR3 DNA reads TGTGCCAGCAGCTTGGGGCAGGGTCTGGGGGAGGGCTACACCTTC.

The rearrangement links TRBV12-1 to TRBJ2-7; the tabulated D call, TRBD1, remains unverified against the DNA. TRBV12-1 is recorded as a pseudogene. The CDR3 spans 17 residues. CDR3 sequence (DNA): TGTGCCAGCAGCTTTGTGATTGCACAGGGGGCCTCCTACGAGCAGTACTTC. This translates into CASSFVIAQGASYEQYF.

The chain is built from TRBV5-1 and TRBJ1-1; D unresolved. Trimming removed 5 bases from V and 3 bases from J, with 5 bases in between. The CDR3 covers 11 residues. The germline V gene encodes CDR1 SGHRS and CDR2 YFSETQ. In DNA, the CDR3 is TGCGCCAGCAGACTGGACACTGAAGCTTTCTTT. Amino acids: CASRLDTEAFF.

The V and J genes are TRBV3-1 (or the pseudogene TRBV3-2) and TRBJ2-7; TRBD2 agrees at 7 bases. V lost 5 bases, J lost 9 bases, and 13 bases stayed unmatched. Germline V CDR1 and CDR2: LGHDT, YNNKEL (reference sequence). The CDR3 contains 14 residues. The DNA for the CDR3 is TGTGCCAGCAGCGCGAGGGAGCGGGGTGGTGGGCAGTACTTC. Translating it yields CASSARERGGGQYF.

J is TRBJ1-1 and V is TRBV27; 7 nucleotides match TRBD1. The CDR3 sequence is 14 residues long. Losses at the gene ends were 5 bases for V and 5 bases for J; bases not matched to a gene: 8. In germline, CDR1 is MNHEY, CDR2 SMNVEV (reference sequence). The CDR3 sequence is CASSPGTAGTEAFF. CDR3 nucleotides: TGTGCCAGCAGTCCCGGGACAGCCGGGACTGAAGCTTTCTTT.

The CDR3 sequence: CASSPTSGGQPYEQYF. CDR3 sequence (DNA): TGTGCCAGCAGCCCGACTAGCGGGGGCCAACCCTACGAGCAGTACTTC. This chain connects TRBV7-9 to TRBJ2-7; TRBD2 matches at 12 bases. Germline CDR1 is SEHNR and CDR2 is FQNEAQ (reference sequence). The CDR3 runs 16 residues. With V trimmed by 5 bases and J by 2 bases, 7 bases remained unmatched. Variable domain in full (rest from reference TRBV7-9 and TRBJ2-7): DTGVSQNPRHKITKRGQNVTFRCDPISEHNRLYWYRQTLGQGPEFLTYFQNEAQLEKSRLLSDRFSAERPKGSFSTLEIQRTEQGDSAMYLCASSPTSGGQPYEQYFGPGTRLTVT.

The chain uses TRBV7-8 and TRBJ1-6, with D perhaps matching TRBD1 (5 bases). Germline values: CDR1 SGHVS, CDR2 FQNEAQ. V lost 2 bases to trimming and J lost 10 bases, with 18 bases between them. CDR3 length: 16 residues. CDR3 region: CASSLPPGDAGSPLHF. The CDR3 DNA follows: TGTGCCAGCAGCTTACCCCCGGGGGATGCAGGCTCACCCCTCCACTTT. Variable domain in full (rest from reference TRBV7-8 and TRBJ1-6): GAGVSQSPRYKVAKRGQDVALRCDPISGHVSLFWYQQALGQGPEFLTYFQNEAQLDKSGLPSDRFFAERPEGSVSTLKIQRTQQEDSAVYLCASSLPPGDAGSPLHFGNGTRLTVT.

The V call is TRBV29-1, the J call TRBJ2-5, with D possibly TRBD1 on 7 matching bases. The V end was cut by 4 bases, the J end by 2 bases, with 11 bases between. The CDR3 totals 13 residues. Germline lookup yields CDR1 SQVTM and CDR2 ANQGSEA. The CDR3 here is CSVAGGIQETQYF. As DNA, the CDR3 is TGCAGCGTTGCAGGGGGGATTCAAGAGACCCAGTACTTC.

The chain employs TRBV6-5 and TRBJ1-2, with TRBD1 matching 9 bases. With V trimmed by 5 bases and J by 5 bases, 6 bases remained unmatched. This CDR3 has 14 amino acids. Germline V gene data show CDR1 as MNHEY and CDR2 as SVGAGI. DNA for the CDR3: TGTGCCAGCAGTCACAGGGGGCTGAATTATGGCTACACCTTC. It specifies CASSHRGLNYGYTF.

The rearrangement uses TRBV19 and TRBJ1-1; D is possibly TRBD1 (6 bases). Trimming removed 3 bases at V and 5 bases at J, with 13 bases between. The CDR3 is 14 residues long. CDR1 and CDR2 (germline): LNHDA, SQIVND (reference sequence). CDR3 residues: CASSINARGTEAFF. The CDR3 DNA follows: TGTGCCAGTAGTATCAACGCCAGGGGAACTGAAGCTTTCTTT.

The rearrangement links TRBV7-9 to TRBJ1-1; D unresolved. Germline V lookup: CDR1 SEHNR, CDR2 FQNEAQ (reference sequence). Trimming stripped 3 bases from V and 0 bases from J, with 17 bases between. CDR3 size: 17 residues. The CDR3 region is CASSFLVQTTLNTEAFF. The DNA for the CDR3 is TGTGCCAGCAGCTTCTTGGTCCAGACAACTTTGAACACTGAAGCTTTCTTT. Variable domain in full (rest from reference TRBV7-9 and TRBJ1-1): DTGVSQNPRHKITKRGQNVTFRCDPISEHNRLYWYRQTLGQGPEFLTYFQNEAQLEKSRLLSDRFSAERPKGSFSTLEIQRTEQGDSAMYLCASSFLVQTTLNTEAFFGQGTRLTVV.

The chain recombines TRBV9 with TRBJ1-1, with TRBD1 identical over 7 bases. V shed 3 bases, J shed 5 bases, and the junction held 4 bases outside the gene matches. Germline loops: CDR1 SGDLS, CDR2 YYNGEE. This CDR3 is 13 amino acids long. CDR3 region: CASSEQGWTEAFF. For the CDR3, the DNA is TGTGCCAGCAGCGAACAGGGGTGGACTGAAGCTTTCTTT.